This TCR beta chain was documented in a study of shared clonotypes between healthy human individuals. This CDR3 spans 14 amino acids. In germline, CDR1 is LNHDA, CDR2 SQIVND (reference sequence). Worth noting for this clone: The junction does not match germline at one end; this may be a read error.

TCRdb's table, derived via immunoSEQ multiplex PCR, lists solely in-frame clones and lacks some. The sample consists of more than 1.2 million clones, 98% of them appearing once. Input material: naive CD4+ T cells sorted from blood. Subset specified: CD45RA+ positively selected. This receptor was obtained from a man younger than 40 in good health. The chain has TRBV19 and TRBJ2-7; no definite D call. In DNA, the CDR3 is TGTGCCAGTAGTATAGACCCCCACTCCCACGAGCAGTACTTC. This encodes CASSIDPHSHEQYF.